This T cell receptor beta chain comes out of a study of CD8+CD57+ T cells in acquired aplastic anemia. In this sample, this clonotype turned up a few times. This may stem from a read error, because a much larger clone lies one nucleotide away. The CDR3 does not close with the conserved phenylalanine or tryptophan, likely indicating a read error. Genomic DNA, serving as template, underwent TCR beta VDJ and CDR3 profiling. Each CDR3 protein is one row after TCRdb ran MiXCR on the reads. This sample has about 190,000 distinct CDR3 sequences, with less than 65% found just once. The V segment lost 7 bases and the J segment 8 bases; nucleotides outside the gene matches: 13. Germline CDR1 is MNHEY and CDR2 is SVGAGI. The CDR3 is 15 residues long.

This chain links TRBV6-5 with TRBJ2-1, with 8 bases matching TRBD2. The sequencing input was sorted CD4+, CD8+, or CD8+CD57+ T cells (not recorded which) from PBMCs. The origin of this receptor is a human donor in good health, serving as a control. For the CDR3, the DNA is TGTGCCAGCACCCTGCGGGGCGGGGGGAGCTATGAGCAGTTCTCC. It is translated as CASTLRGGGSYEQFS.